Shown below are 21 T cell receptor beta chains from a single sample sequenced in a study of cytotoxic CD8 clonotypes in ibrutinib-treated CLL. Sequenced by immunoSEQ multiplex PCR; TCRdb stores in-frame clones only, minus some. The sample yields about 140,000 clones, 91% seen once. The sample in question was PBMCs, obtained after 12 months of ibrutinib treatment. Receptor source: a human donor with chronic lymphocytic leukemia.

This clone is a singleton in its sample. The gene calls are TRBV29-1 and TRBJ2-6; D remains ambiguous. Looked up from germline, CDR1 is SQVTM and CDR2 is ANQGSEA. The CDR3 has 12 amino acids. The CDR3 nucleotides read TGCAAGACCCGATCTGGGGCCAACGTCCTGACTTTC. Its protein is CKTRSGANVLTF. The full variable domain, completed using reference TRBV29-1 and TRBJ2-6, is SAVISQKPSRDICQRGTSLTIQCQVDSQVTMMFWYRQQPGQSLTLIATANQGSEATYESGFVIDKFPISRPNLTFSTLTVSNMSPEDSSIYLCKTRSGANVLTFGAGSRLTVL.

CDR3 in DNA: TGTGCCAGCAGACTCAGGGGGCCCAAGGGCGGCTACACCTTC. Residues: CASRLRGPKGGYTF. J is TRBJ1-2 and V is TRBV28, with 8 bases matching TRBD1. CDR1 and CDR2 (germline): MDHEN, SYDVKM. Trimming cost V 6 bases and J 8 bases; bases outside gene matches: 11. The CDR3 is 14 amino acids.

This sequence joins TRBV15 and TRBJ2-7; no clear D. V was pared by 5 bases and J by 7 bases, with 12 bases between. The V gene's germline CDR1 is LNHNV and CDR2 YYDKDF (reference sequence). CDR3 length: 12 residues. As DNA, the CDR3 is TGTGCCACCAGCTCAAGCGCGGTTGAGCAGTACTTC. As protein: CATSSSAVEQYF.

This chain connects TRBV6-5 to TRBJ2-7, with D unresolved. This CDR3 comprises 14 residues. V was clipped by 2 bases and J by 0 bases, with 8 bases between them. Per the germline V gene, CDR1 is MNHEY and CDR2 is SVGAGI. CDR3 sequence (DNA): TGTGCCAGCAGTTACGGAAGGAGCTCCTACGAGCAGTACTTC. It translates to CASSYGRSSYEQYF.

The chain is built from TRBV7-9 and TRBJ1-2; a possible D gene is TRBD1 (5 bases). This CDR3 region has 13 residues. Trimming stripped 3 bases from V and 7 bases from J, with 12 bases between. In germline, CDR1 is SEHNR, CDR2 FQNEAQ (reference sequence). Written as DNA, the CDR3 is TGTGCCAGCAGCTTGGACGACAGAGGTGGCTACACCTTC. It specifies CASSLDDRGGYTF.

In its sample, this clone was seen once. This chain links TRBV19 with TRBJ2-7, with D possibly being TRBD2 (6 bases). Germline CDR1 reads LNHDA; CDR2 reads SQIVND (reference sequence). CDR3 length equals 14 residues. V lost 9 bases, J lost 0 bases, and 15 bases lay in between. The CDR3: CASLGTSSSYEQYF. The CDR3 nucleotides are TGTGCCAGCCTTGGGACTTCAAGCTCCTACGAGCAGTACTTC.

This chain connects TRBV7-8 to TRBJ1-2; D uncertain. V was clipped by 1 base and J by 8 bases, with 17 bases between them. The CDR3 runs to 15 residues. CDR1 SGHVS and CDR2 FQNEAQ come from the germline V gene. This CDR3 reads CASSLGVREVGGYTF. The CDR3 DNA follows: TGTGCCAGCAGCTTAGGGGTTCGGGAAGTGGGAGGCTACACCTTC.

This chain joins TRBV7-9 and TRBJ2-7, with D tentatively TRBD1 (5 bases). This CDR3 spans 15 amino acids. Deletions cut 5 bases from V and 1 base from J, with 15 bases between. The germline CDR1 and CDR2 sequences are SEHNR and FQNEAQ (reference sequence). The CDR3 is CASSRTGAWSYEQYF. CDR3 bases: TGTGCCAGCAGCCGAACAGGAGCCTGGTCCTACGAGCAGTACTTC.

The chain is built from TRBV28 and TRBJ2-7; no firm D call. V was shortened by 3 bases and J by 4 bases, with 7 bases between the two germline ends. The CDR3 runs 12 residues. Germline CDR1 MDHEN, CDR2 SYDVKM. The CDR3 here is CASSFIYYEQYF. DNA of the CDR3: TGTGCCAGCAGTTTTATATATTACGAGCAGTACTTC.

The rearrangement joins TRBV28 to TRBJ1-1; the match to TRBD1 covers 8 bases. V gave up 8 bases and J gave up 11 bases; unmatched junction bases: 7. Germline CDR1 is MDHEN and CDR2 is SYDVKM. The CDR3 spans 11 residues. The CDR3 nucleotides are TGTGCCAGCCGATCAGGGGGCTCGGCTTTCTTT. Translated: CASRSGGSAFF.

The chain is built from TRBV7-9 and TRBJ2-3, with 10 nucleotides matching TRBD2. Trimming took 5 bases from V and 1 from J; bases not matched to a gene: 6. The CDR3 runs to 16 residues. Germline CDR1 reads SEHNR; CDR2 reads FQNEAQ (reference sequence). CDR3 nucleotides: TGTGCCAGCAGCCCTTTAGCGGGAGGAGGCACAGATACGCAGTATTTT. Its translation: CASSPLAGGGTDTQYF.

Only one count was recorded for this clone. The chain couples TRBV19 to TRBJ2-4; 7 nucleotides line up with TRBD2. Unmatched junction bases numbered 4, after V lost 0 bases and J lost 8 bases. Germline CDR1 is LNHDA and CDR2 is SQIVND (reference sequence). CDR3 size: 14 residues. The CDR3 is CASSIDGGGDIQYF. The CDR3 nucleotides read TGTGCCAGTAGTATAGATGGGGGAGGGGACATTCAGTACTTC.

This clone appeared a single time. V gene TRBV18 combines with J gene TRBJ2-7, with 9 bases matching TRBD1. V lost 2 bases to trimming and J lost 0 bases; unmatched junction nucleotides: 5. CDR3 length: 16 residues. Germline CDR1 reads KGHSH; CDR2 reads LQKENI. The CDR3 reads CASSPIQGANSYEQYF. The CDR3 DNA is TGTGCCAGCTCACCAATACAGGGGGCGAACTCCTACGAGCAGTACTTC.

The rearrangement joins TRBV11-3 to TRBJ1-1; no firm D call. The CDR3 is 13 amino acids. Germline V gene sequence: CDR1 SGHNT, CDR2 YENEEA. Trimming took 1 base from V and 1 from J, leaving 4 bases between them. CDR3 coding DNA: TGTGCCAGCAGCTTAGGACCGAACACTGAAGCTTTCTTT. As protein: CASSLGPNTEAFF.

This chain links TRBV4-3 with TRBJ2-5; 8 positions match TRBD2. V shed 4 bases, J shed 2 bases, and the junction held 15 bases outside the gene matches. The CDR3 runs 18 residues. CDR1 and CDR2 from the germline V gene are LGHNA and YSLEER. Here the CDR3 DNA reads TGCGCCAGCAGCCCGGCCCCCACTAGCGGAGTGGGGCAAGAGACCCAGTACTTC. Protein product: CASSPAPTSGVGQETQYF.

V usage is TRBV7-2 and J usage is TRBJ2-1; 13 nucleotides align to TRBD2. Germline V gives CDR1 SGHTA, CDR2 FQGNSA. The CDR3 spans 19 residues. V was clipped by 3 bases and J by 8 bases; unmatched bases: 16. CDR3 in amino acids: CASSFLGTSGAPGRDEQFF. The CDR3 DNA reads TGTGCCAGCAGCTTTCTAGGGACTAGCGGGGCCCCCGGGAGGGATGAGCAGTTCTTC.

As DNA, the CDR3 is TGTGCCTGGAGTGTACCACGGATATACAATGAGCAGTTCTTC. Amino acid sequence: CAWSVPRIYNEQFF. The chain employs TRBV30 and TRBJ2-1; no reliable D call. V shed 0 bases and J shed 4 bases, with 10 bases lying between them. Germline V gene data show CDR1 as GTSNPN and CDR2 as SVGIG (reference sequence). This CDR3 spans 14 amino acids. Looking up the rest from reference TRBV30 and TRBJ2-1 gives the full variable domain: SQTIHQWPATLVQPVGSPLSLECTVEGTSNPNLYWYRQAAGRGLQLLFYSVGIGQISSEVPQNLSASRPQDRQFILSSKKLLLSDSGFYLCAWSVPRIYNEQFFGPGTRLTVL.

This chain joins TRBV7-9 and TRBJ2-2, with D tentatively TRBD1 (5 bases). Per germline, CDR1 SEHNR and CDR2 FQNEAQ (reference sequence). This CDR3 is built from 17 residues. V shed 5 bases and J shed 5 bases, with 21 bases lying between them. As DNA, the CDR3 is TGTGCCAGCAGCCCTCCAAAAGCAGGGCTTAGGACCGGGGAGCTGTTTTTT. Its protein is CASSPPKAGLRTGELFF.

The chain links TRBV5-6 to TRBJ2-1, with TRBD2 matching 8 bases. The germline gives CDR1 SGHDT, CDR2 YYEEEE. Trimming took 7 bases from V and 4 from J; bases not matched to a gene: 7. This CDR3 has 14 residues. This CDR3 reads CASAGRALYNEQFF. The CDR3 DNA is TGTGCCAGCGCCGGGAGGGCCCTTTACAATGAGCAGTTCTTC.

This clone was counted a single time. V usage is TRBV6-5 and J usage is TRBJ2-1, with D uncertain. Trimming cost V 4 bases and J 7 bases, with 8 bases left between them. Germline assignment: CDR1 MNHEY and CDR2 SVGAGI. The CDR3 loop spans 12 amino acids. CDR3 sequence reads: CASSSQRNEQFF. CDR3 DNA: TGTGCCAGCAGTTCCCAGAGGAATGAGCAGTTCTTC.

The chain recombines TRBV19 with TRBJ2-4, with 12 bases aligning to TRBD2. With V trimmed by 6 bases and J by 1 base, 19 bases remained unmatched. Per the germline V gene, CDR1 is LNHDA and CDR2 is SQIVND (reference sequence). This CDR3 has 21 residues. CDR3 sequence: CASSPPGLAGTGAVAKNIQYF. In DNA, the CDR3 is TGTGCCAGTAGCCCCCCAGGACTAGCGGGAACGGGGGCCGTTGCCAAAAACATTCAGTACTTC.